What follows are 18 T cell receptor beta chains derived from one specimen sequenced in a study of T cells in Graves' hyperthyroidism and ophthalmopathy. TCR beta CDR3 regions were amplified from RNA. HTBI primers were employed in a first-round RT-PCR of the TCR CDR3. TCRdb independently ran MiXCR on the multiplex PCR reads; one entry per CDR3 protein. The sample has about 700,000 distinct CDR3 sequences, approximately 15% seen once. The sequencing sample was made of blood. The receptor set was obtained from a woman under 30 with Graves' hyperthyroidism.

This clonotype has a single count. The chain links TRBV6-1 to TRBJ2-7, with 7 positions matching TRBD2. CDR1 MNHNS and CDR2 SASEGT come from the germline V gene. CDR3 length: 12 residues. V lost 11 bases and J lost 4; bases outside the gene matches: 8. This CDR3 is CAGGRGGYEQYF. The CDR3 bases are TGTGCCGGCGGACGGGGAGGGTACGAGCAGTACTTC.

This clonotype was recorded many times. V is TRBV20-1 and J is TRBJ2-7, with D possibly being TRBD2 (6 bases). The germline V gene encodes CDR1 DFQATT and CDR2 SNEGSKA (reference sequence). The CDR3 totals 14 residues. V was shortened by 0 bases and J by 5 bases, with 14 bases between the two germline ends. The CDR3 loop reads CSARDLAGFDEQYF. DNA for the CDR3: TGCAGTGCTAGAGATCTGGCGGGATTCGACGAGCAGTACTTC.

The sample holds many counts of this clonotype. The CDR3 nucleotides are TGTGCCAGCAGCTTAGTTTTCCGGGTTGACTACAATGAGCAGTTCTTC. Residues: CASSLVFRVDYNEQFF. The V gene is TRBV7-8, the J gene TRBJ2-1; D ambiguous. Trimming cost V 1 base and J 3 bases, with 13 bases left between them. CDR1 SGHVS and CDR2 FQNEAQ come from the germline V gene. The CDR3 sequence is 16 residues long. The full variable domain, its missing parts supplied by reference TRBV7-8 and TRBJ2-1, is GAGVSQSPRYKVAKRGQDVALRCDPISGHVSLFWYQQALGQGPEFLTYFQNEAQLDKSGLPSDRFFAERPEGSVSTLKIQRTQQEDSAVYLCASSLVFRVDYNEQFFGPGTRLTVL.

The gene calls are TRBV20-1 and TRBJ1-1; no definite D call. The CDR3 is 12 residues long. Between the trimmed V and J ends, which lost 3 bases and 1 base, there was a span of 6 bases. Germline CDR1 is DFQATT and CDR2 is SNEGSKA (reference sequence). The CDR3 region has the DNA TGCAGTGCTAGGGTTAGGAACACTGAAGCTTTCTTT. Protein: CSARVRNTEAFF.

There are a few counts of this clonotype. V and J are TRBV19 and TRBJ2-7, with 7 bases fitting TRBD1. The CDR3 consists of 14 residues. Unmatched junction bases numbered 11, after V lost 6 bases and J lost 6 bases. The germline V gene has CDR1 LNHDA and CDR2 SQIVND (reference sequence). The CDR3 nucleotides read TGTGCCAGTAGGGCCACTGACAGGGTTCGCGAGCAGTACTTC. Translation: CASRATDRVREQYF. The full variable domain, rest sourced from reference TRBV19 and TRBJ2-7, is DGGITQSPKYLFRKEGQNVTLSCEQNLNHDAMYWYRQDPGQGLRLIYYSQIVNDFQKGDIAEGYSVSREKKESFPLTVTSAQKNPTAFYLCASRATDRVREQYFGPGTRLTVT.

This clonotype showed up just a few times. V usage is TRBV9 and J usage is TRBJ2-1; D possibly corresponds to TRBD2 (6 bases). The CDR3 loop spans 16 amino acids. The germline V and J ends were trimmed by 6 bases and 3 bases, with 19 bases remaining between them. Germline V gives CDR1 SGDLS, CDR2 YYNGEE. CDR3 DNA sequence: TGTGCCAGCACCCTTAGCGGCACTGGGGGCTACAATGAGCAGTTCTTC. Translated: CASTLSGTGGYNEQFF.

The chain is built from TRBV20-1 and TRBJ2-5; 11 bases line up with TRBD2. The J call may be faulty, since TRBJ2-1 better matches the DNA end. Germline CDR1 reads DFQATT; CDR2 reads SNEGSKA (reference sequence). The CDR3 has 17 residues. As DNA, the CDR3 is TGCAGTGCTCGCAAGCTACGACTAGCGGGGTACCAAGAGACCCAGTTCTTC. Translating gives CSARKLRLAGYQETQFF.

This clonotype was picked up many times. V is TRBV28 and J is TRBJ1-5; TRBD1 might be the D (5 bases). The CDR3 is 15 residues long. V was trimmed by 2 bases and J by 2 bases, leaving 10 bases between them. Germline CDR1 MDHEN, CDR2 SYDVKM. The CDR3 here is CASSLAGEGNQPQHF. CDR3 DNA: TGTGCCAGCAGTTTAGCGGGGGAAGGCAATCAGCCCCAGCATTTT.

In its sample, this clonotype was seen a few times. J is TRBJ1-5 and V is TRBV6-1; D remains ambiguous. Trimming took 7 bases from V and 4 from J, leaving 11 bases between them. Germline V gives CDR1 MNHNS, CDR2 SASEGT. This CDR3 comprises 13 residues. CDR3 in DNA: TGTGCCAGCATTGGTGTTAGAAATCAGCCCCAGCATTTT. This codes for CASIGVRNQPQHF.

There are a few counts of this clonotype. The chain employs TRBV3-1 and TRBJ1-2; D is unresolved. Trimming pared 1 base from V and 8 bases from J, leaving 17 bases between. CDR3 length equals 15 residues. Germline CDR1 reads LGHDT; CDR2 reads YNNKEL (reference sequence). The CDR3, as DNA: TGTGCCAGCAGCCAAGGTCAACGAGCTATGGGCGGCTACACCTTC. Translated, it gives CASSQGQRAMGGYTF.

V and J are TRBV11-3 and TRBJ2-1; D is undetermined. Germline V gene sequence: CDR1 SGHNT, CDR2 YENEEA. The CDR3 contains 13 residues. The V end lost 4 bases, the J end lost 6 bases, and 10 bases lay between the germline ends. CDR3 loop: CASSSGATNEQFF. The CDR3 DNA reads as TGTGCCAGCAGCTCCGGAGCGACCAATGAGCAGTTCTTC.

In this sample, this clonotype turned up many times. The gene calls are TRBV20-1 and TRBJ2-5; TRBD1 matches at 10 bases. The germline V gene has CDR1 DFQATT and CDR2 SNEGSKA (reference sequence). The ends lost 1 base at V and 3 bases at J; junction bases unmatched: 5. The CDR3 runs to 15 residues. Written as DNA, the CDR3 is TGCAGTGCTAGAGCCGGGACAGGGGTTAAAGAGACCCAGTACTTC. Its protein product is CSARAGTGVKETQYF.

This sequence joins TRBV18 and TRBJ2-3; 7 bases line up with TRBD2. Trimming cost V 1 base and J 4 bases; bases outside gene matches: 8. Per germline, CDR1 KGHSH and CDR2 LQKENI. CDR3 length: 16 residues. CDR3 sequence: CASSPQQTSFADTQYF. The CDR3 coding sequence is TGTGCCAGCTCACCACAGCAGACTAGCTTCGCAGATACGCAGTATTTT.

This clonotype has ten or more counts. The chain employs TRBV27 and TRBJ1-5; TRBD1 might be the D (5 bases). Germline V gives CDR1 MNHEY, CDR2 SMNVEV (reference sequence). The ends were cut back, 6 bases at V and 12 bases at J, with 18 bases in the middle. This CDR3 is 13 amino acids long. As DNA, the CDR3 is TGTGCCAGCAGGCCGGGACCTTCCCAGTGCCAGCATTTT. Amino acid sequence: CASRPGPSQCQHF.

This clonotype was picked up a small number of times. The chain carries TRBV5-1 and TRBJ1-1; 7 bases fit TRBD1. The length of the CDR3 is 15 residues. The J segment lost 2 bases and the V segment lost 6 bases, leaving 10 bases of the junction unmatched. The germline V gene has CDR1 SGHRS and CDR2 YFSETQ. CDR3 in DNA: TGCGCCAGCATCTCGGGGACAGTTATAAACACTGAAGCTTTCTTT. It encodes CASISGTVINTEAFF.

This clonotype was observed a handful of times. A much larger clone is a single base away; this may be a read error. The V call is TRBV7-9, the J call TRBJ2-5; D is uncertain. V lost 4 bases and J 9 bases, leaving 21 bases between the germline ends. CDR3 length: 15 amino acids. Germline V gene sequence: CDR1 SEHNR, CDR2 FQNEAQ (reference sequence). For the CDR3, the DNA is TGTGCCAGCAGCTCCGAAAACCCCCCGATCCTACCCCAGTACTTC. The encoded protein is CASSSENPPILPQYF.

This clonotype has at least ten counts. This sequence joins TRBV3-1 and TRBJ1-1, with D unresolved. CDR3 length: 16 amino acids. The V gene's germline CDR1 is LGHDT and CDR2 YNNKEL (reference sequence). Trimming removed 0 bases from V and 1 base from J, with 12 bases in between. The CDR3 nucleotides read TGTGCCAGCAGCCAAGATTGGCTCTCCAGGAACACTGAAGCTTTCTTT. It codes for CASSQDWLSRNTEAFF.

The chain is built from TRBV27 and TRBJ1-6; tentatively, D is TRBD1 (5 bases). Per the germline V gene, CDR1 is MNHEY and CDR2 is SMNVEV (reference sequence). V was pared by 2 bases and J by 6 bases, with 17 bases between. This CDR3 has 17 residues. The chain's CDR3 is CASSLGGGRGLNSPLHF. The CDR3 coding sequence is TGTGCCAGCAGTTTAGGTGGAGGGAGGGGCCTTAATTCACCCCTCCACTTT.